Listed below are T cell receptor beta chains from one sample, sequenced in a study of T cell changes during pregnancy in multiple sclerosis. The repertoire was sequenced with immunoSEQ multiplex PCR; TCRdb's copy has only in-frame clones and lacks some. The data show over 20,000 clones, about 87% seen once. Sequenced here: CD8+ T cells from peripheral blood mononuclear cells, sampled in the second trimester of pregnancy. The receptors shown here come from a female donor in good health, enrolled as a control in a pregnancy study. Both conserved end residues are part of each CDR3. The D gene is left open where the match is weak. Size is stated for part of the rows, as once, few or many counts, or as a class when the clone is expanded.

v_gene: TRBV13
d_gene: TRBD2
j_gene: TRBJ2-1
abundance: .
CDR3aa: CASSVRLAGGGNEQFF
CDR3nt: TGTGCCAGCAGCGTCCGACTAGCGGGAGGCGGGAATGAGCAGTTCTTC

v_gene: TRBV2
d_gene: TRBD1
j_gene: TRBJ1-1
abundance: .
CDR3aa: CASSARDRGNTEAFF
CDR3nt: TGTGCCAGCAGTGCCAGGGACAGGGGGAACACTGAAGCTTTCTTT

v_gene: TRBV6-1
d_gene: TRBD1
j_gene: TRBJ1-2
abundance: .
CDR3aa: CASSKVPDRASLDGYTF
CDR3nt: TGTGCCAGCAGTAAAGTACCTGACAGGGCGTCGCTGGATGGCTACACCTTC

v_gene: TRBV6-5
d_gene: TRBD1
j_gene: TRBJ2-7
abundance: .
CDR3aa: CASSYSQGGYEQYF
CDR3nt: TGTGCCAGCAGTTACTCACAGGGGGGCTACGAGCAGTACTTC

v_gene: TRBV7-2
d_gene: .
j_gene: TRBJ2-3
abundance: .
CDR3aa: CASSLEREWDTQYF
CDR3nt: TGTGCCAGCAGCTTAGAACGGGAGTGGGATACGCAGTATTTT

v_gene: TRBV30
d_gene: .
j_gene: TRBJ1-6
abundance: few
CDR3aa: CAWSWGRDNSPLHF
CDR3nt: TGTGCCTGGAGCTGGGGGCGAGATAATTCACCCCTCCACTTT

v_gene: TRBV14
d_gene: TRBD1
j_gene: TRBJ2-6
abundance: .
CDR3aa: CASSQDPGGSLSGANVLTF
CDR3nt: TGTGCCAGCAGCCAAGATCCAGGGGGCTCACTCTCTGGGGCCAACGTCCTGACTTTC

v_gene: TRBV19
d_gene: TRBD1
j_gene: TRBJ1-4
abundance: .
CDR3aa: CASTGTGEEKLFF
CDR3nt: TGTGCCAGTACCGGGACAGGGGAGGAAAAACTGTTTTTT

v_gene: TRBV12-2
d_gene: .
j_gene: TRBJ2-7
abundance: .
CDR3aa: CASRLGRTVPNEQYF
CDR3nt: TGTGCAAGTCGCTTAGGGAGGACAGTTCCCAACGAGCAGTACTTC

v_gene: TRBV7-2
d_gene: TRBD1
j_gene: TRBJ2-5
abundance: .
CDR3aa: CASSYSNRGQETQYF
CDR3nt: TGTGCCAGCAGCTACTCCAACAGGGGCCAAGAGACCCAGTACTTC

v_gene: TRBV27
d_gene: TRBD1
j_gene: TRBJ2-1
abundance: .
CDR3aa: CASSLWGQALYNEQFF
CDR3nt: TGTGCCAGCAGTTTGTGGGGACAGGCCCTGTACAATGAGCAGTTCTTC

v_gene: TRBV15
d_gene: .
j_gene: TRBJ2-1
abundance: .
CDR3aa: CATSRDPDSREQFF
CDR3nt: TGTGCCACCAGCAGAGACCCGGACTCCCGTGAGCAGTTCTTC

v_gene: TRBV7-2
d_gene: TRBD1
j_gene: TRBJ2-1
abundance: .
CDR3aa: CASSTQTGSEYNEQFF
CDR3nt: TGTGCCAGCAGCACGCAGACAGGGTCGGAGTACAATGAGCAGTTCTTC

v_gene: TRBV5-4
d_gene: .
j_gene: TRBJ1-2
abundance: .
CDR3aa: CASSLGRSKRYGYTF
CDR3nt: TGTGCCAGCAGCTTGGGCCGGAGCAAAAGATATGGCTACACCTTC

v_gene: TRBV10-3
d_gene: TRBD2
j_gene: TRBJ2-3
abundance: .
CDR3aa: CAISAPASGGDTQYF
CDR3nt: TGTGCCATCAGTGCCCCGGCTAGCGGGGGAGATACGCAGTATTTT

v_gene: TRBV19
d_gene: .
j_gene: TRBJ1-1
abundance: .
CDR3aa: CASSIRDTNTEAFF
CDR3nt: TGTGCCAGTAGTATTCGGGACACCAACACTGAAGCTTTCTTT

v_gene: TRBV7-8
d_gene: TRBD2
j_gene: TRBJ2-7
abundance: .
CDR3aa: CASSYGTSEYEQYF
CDR3nt: TGTGCCAGCAGCTACGGGACTAGCGAGTACGAGCAGTACTTC

v_gene: TRBV5-1
d_gene: .
j_gene: TRBJ2-4
abundance: .
CDR3aa: CASSLNGGEKNIQYF
CDR3nt: TGCGCCAGCAGCTTGAACGGCGGAGAAAAAAACATTCAGTACTTC

v_gene: TRBV29-1
d_gene: TRBD1
j_gene: TRBJ2-7
abundance: .
CDR3aa: CSVGTGDEGEQYF
CDR3nt: TGCAGCGTTGGTACAGGGGATGAGGGGGAGCAGTACTTC

v_gene: TRBV6-4
d_gene: TRBD2
j_gene: TRBJ2-1
abundance: .
CDR3aa: CASSEASGRYNEQFF
CDR3nt: TGTGCCAGCAGTGAGGCTAGCGGGAGGTACAATGAGCAGTTCTTC

v_gene: TRBV19
d_gene: .
j_gene: TRBJ2-3
abundance: .
CDR3aa: CASTTGEGTDTQYF
CDR3nt: TGTGCCAGTACTACAGGGGAGGGCACAGATACGCAGTATTTT

v_gene: TRBV6-5
d_gene: TRBD1
j_gene: TRBJ1-2
abundance: .
CDR3aa: CASSYSNRGLGYTF
CDR3nt: TGTGCCAGCAGTTACTCGAACAGGGGATTGGGCTACACCTTC

v_gene: TRBV30
d_gene: .
j_gene: TRBJ2-5
abundance: .
CDR3aa: CAWSGADFQETQYF
CDR3nt: TGTGCCTGGAGTGGCGCGGACTTCCAAGAGACCCAGTACTTC

v_gene: TRBV7-6
d_gene: .
j_gene: TRBJ1-5
abundance: .
CDR3aa: CASSPTSGVRSNQPQHF
CDR3nt: TGTGCCAGCAGCCCCACATCAGGGGTAAGGAGCAATCAGCCCCAGCATTTT

v_gene: TRBV30
d_gene: TRBD1
j_gene: TRBJ2-2
abundance: .
CDR3aa: CAWKGGQDTGELFF
CDR3nt: TGTGCCTGGAAGGGGGGACAGGACACCGGGGAGCTGTTTTTT

v_gene: TRBV5-6
d_gene: .
j_gene: TRBJ1-2
abundance: .
CDR3aa: CASSLGDSNYGYTF
CDR3nt: TGTGCCAGCAGCTTGGGAGACAGCAACTATGGCTACACCTTC